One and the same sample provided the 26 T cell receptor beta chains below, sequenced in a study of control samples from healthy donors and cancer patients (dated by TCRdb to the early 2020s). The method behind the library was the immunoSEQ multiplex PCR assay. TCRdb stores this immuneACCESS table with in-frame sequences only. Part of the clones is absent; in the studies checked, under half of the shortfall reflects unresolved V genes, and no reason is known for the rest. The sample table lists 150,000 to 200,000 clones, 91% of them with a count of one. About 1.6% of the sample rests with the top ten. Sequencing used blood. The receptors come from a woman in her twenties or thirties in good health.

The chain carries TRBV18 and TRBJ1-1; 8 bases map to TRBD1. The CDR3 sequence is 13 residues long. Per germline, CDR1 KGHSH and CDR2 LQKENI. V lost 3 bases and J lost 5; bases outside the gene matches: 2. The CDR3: CASSPDRETEAFF. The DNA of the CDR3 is TGTGCCAGCTCACCGGACAGGGAGACTGAAGCTTTCTTT.

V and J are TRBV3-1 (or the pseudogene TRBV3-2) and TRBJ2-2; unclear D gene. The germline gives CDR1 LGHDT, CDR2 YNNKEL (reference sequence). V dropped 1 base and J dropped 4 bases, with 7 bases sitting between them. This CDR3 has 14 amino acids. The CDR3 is CASSQGGSTGELFF. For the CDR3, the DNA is TGTGCCAGCAGCCAAGGAGGTTCCACCGGGGAGCTGTTTTTT.

CDR3 region: CASSPGWTGGNEQFF. The DNA of the CDR3 is TGTGCCAGCTCACCAGGGTGGACAGGGGGCAATGAGCAGTTCTTC. The rearrangement links TRBV18 to TRBJ2-1; 10 bases map to TRBD1. Germline trimming cut 2 bases from V and 6 bases from J; bases unmatched to any gene: 4. The germline V gene has CDR1 KGHSH and CDR2 LQKENI. The CDR3 covers 15 residues.

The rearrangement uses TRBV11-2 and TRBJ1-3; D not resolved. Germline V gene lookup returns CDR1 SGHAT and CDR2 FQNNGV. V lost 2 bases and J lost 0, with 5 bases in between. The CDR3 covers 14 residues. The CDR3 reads CASSLTNSGNTIYF. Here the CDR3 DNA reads TGTGCCAGCAGCTTAACAAACTCTGGAAACACCATATATTTT.

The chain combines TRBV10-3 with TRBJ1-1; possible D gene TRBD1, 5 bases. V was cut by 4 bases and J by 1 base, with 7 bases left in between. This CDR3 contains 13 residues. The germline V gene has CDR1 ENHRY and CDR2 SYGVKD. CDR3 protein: CAISGDGNTEAFF. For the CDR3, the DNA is TGTGCCATCAGTGGGGACGGGAACACTGAAGCTTTCTTT.

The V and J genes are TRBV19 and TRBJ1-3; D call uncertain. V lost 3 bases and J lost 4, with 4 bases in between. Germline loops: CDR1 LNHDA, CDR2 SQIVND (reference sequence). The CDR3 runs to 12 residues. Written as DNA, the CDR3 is TGTGCCAGTAGTATCTCCGGAAACACCATATATTTT. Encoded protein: CASSISGNTIYF.

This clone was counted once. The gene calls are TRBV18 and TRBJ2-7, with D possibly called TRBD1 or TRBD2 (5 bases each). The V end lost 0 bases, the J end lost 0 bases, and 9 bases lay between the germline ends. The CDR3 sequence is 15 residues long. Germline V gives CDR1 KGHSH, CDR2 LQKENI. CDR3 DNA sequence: TGTGCCAGCTCACCACCGGCAGGGAGCTCCTACGAGCAGTACTTC. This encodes CASSPPAGSSYEQYF.

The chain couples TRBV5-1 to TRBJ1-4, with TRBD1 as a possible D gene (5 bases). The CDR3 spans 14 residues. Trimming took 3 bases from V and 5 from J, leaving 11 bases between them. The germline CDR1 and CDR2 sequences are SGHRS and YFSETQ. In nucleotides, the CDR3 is TGCGCCAGCAGCTCGGGACGGGGGAATGAAAAACTGTTTTTT. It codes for CASSSGRGNEKLFF.

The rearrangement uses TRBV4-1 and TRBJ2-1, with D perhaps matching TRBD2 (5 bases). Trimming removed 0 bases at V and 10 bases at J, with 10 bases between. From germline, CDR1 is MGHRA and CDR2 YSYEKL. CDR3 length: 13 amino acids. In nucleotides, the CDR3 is TGCGCCAGCAGCCAAGATTGGGAGAGGGAGCAGTTCTTC. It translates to CASSQDWEREQFF.

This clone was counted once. The CDR3 DNA follows: TGTGCCAGTAGTACAAATAGCAATCAGCCCCAGCATTTT. Its protein is CASSTNSNQPQHF. The chain is built from TRBV19 and TRBJ1-5; D remains unclear. The CDR3 is 13 amino acids. Trimming took off 4 bases at V and 0 bases at J, with 4 bases between the two ends. Per the germline V gene, CDR1 is LNHDA and CDR2 is SQIVND (reference sequence).

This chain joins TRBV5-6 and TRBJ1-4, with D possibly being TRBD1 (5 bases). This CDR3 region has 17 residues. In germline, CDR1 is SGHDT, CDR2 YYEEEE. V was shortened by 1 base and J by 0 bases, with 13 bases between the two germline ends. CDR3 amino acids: CASSLRGVGATNEKLFF. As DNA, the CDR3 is TGTGCCAGCAGCTTGAGAGGGGTGGGTGCAACTAATGAAAAACTGTTTTTT.

This CDR3 is CSASTGGRGEQYF. The CDR3 region has the DNA TGCAGTGCTAGTACAGGGGGCCGGGGGGAGCAGTACTTC. V usage is TRBV20-1 and J usage is TRBJ2-7, with 9 bases matching TRBD1. The CDR3 consists of 13 residues. V was clipped by 3 bases and J by 7 bases; unmatched bases: 7. In germline, CDR1 is DFQATT, CDR2 SNEGSKA (reference sequence).

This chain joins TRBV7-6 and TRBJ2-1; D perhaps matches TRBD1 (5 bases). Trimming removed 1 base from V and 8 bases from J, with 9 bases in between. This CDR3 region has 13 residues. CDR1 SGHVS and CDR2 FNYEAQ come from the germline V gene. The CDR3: CASSLVRADEQFF. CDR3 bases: TGTGCCAGCAGCTTAGTCAGGGCTGATGAGCAGTTCTTC.

Here the CDR3 reads CSASPNRGANYGYTF. In DNA form, the CDR3 reads TGCAGTGCTAGTCCCAACAGGGGAGCTAACTATGGCTACACCTTC. The chain is built from TRBV20-1 and TRBJ1-2, with 7 bases lining up with TRBD1. The germline V gene has CDR1 DFQATT and CDR2 SNEGSKA (reference sequence). V shed 3 bases and J 0 bases; nucleotides not matched to a gene: 7. The CDR3 contains 15 residues.

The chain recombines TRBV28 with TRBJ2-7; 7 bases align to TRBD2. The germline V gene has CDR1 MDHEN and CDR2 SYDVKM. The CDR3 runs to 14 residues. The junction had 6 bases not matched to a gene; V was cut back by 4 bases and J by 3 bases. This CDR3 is CASSWAGVSYEQYF. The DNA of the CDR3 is TGTGCCAGCAGTTGGGCGGGAGTCAGCTACGAGCAGTACTTC.

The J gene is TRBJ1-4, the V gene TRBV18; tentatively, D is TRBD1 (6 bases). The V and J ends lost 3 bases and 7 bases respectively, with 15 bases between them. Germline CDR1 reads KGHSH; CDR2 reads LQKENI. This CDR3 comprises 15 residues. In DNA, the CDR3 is TGTGCCAGCTCACCTGCTGTCGGGGGCGGTGAAAAACTGTTTTTT. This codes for CASSPAVGGGEKLFF.

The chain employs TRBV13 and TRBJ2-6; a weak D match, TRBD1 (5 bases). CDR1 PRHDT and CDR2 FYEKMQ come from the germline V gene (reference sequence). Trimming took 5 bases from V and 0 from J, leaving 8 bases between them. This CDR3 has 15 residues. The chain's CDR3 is CASSPQGSGANVLTF. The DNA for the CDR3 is TGTGCCAGCAGCCCCCAGGGCTCTGGGGCCAACGTCCTGACTTTC.

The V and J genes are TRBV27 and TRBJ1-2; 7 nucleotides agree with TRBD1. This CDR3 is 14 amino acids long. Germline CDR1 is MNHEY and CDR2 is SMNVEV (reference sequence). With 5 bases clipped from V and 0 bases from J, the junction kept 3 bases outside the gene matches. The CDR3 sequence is CASSRQGPNYGYTF. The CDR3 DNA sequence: TGTGCCAGCAGTAGACAGGGTCCTAACTATGGCTACACCTTC.

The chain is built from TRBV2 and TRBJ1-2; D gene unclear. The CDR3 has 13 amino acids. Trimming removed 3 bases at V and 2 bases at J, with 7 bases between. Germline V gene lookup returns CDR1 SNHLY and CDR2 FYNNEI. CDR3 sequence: CASSEGRNYGYTF. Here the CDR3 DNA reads TGTGCCAGCAGTGAGGGAAGAAACTATGGCTACACCTTC.

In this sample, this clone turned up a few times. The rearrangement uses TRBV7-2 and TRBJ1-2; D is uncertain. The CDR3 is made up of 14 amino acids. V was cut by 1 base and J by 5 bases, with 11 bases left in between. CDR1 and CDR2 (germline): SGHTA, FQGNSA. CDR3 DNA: TGTGCCAGCAGCTTAGAGACGGACCTATATGGCTACACCTTC. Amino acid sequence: CASSLETDLYGYTF. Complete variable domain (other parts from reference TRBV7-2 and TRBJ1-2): GAGVSQSPSNKVTEKGKDVELRCDPISGHTALYWYRQSLGQGLEFLIYFQGNSAPDKSGLPSDRFSAERTGGSVSTLTIQRTQQEDSAVYLCASSLETDLYGYTFGSGTRLTVV.

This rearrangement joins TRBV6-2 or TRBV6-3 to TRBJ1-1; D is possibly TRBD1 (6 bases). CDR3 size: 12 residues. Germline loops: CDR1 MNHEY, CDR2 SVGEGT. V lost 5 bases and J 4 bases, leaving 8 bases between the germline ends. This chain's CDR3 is CASSQGRTEAFF. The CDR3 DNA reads TGTGCCAGCAGTCAGGGGCGCACTGAAGCTTTCTTT.

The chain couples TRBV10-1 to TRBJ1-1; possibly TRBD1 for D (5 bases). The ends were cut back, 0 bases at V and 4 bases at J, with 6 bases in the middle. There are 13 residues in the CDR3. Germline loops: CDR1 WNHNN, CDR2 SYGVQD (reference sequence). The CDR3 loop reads CASSESRVTEAFF. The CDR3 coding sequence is TGCGCCAGCAGTGAGTCCAGGGTCACTGAAGCTTTCTTT.

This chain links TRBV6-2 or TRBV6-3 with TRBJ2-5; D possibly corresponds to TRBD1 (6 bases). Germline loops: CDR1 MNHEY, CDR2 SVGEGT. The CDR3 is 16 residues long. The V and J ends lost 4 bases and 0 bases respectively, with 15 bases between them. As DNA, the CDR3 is TGTGCCAGCAGTTGGGACCACACAGGGTACCAAGAGACCCAGTACTTC. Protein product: CASSWDHTGYQETQYF.

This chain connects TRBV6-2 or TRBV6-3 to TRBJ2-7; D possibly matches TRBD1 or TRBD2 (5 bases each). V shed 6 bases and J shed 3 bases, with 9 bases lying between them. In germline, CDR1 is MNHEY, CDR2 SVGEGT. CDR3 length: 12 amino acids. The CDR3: CASSRDGYEQYF. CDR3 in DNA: TGTGCCAGCAGCCGGGACGGCTACGAGCAGTACTTC.

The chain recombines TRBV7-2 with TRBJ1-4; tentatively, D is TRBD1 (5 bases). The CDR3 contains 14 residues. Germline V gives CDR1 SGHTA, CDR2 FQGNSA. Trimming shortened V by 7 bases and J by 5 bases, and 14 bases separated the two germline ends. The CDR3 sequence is CASTDSYLNEKLFF. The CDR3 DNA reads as TGTGCCAGCACTGACAGCTACCTAAATGAAAAACTGTTTTTT.

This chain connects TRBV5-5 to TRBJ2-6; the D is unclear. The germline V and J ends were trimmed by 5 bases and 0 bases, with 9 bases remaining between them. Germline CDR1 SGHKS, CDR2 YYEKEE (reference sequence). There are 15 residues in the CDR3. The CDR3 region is CASRDVFSGANVLTF. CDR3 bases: TGTGCCAGCAGGGACGTATTCTCTGGGGCCAACGTCCTGACTTTC.